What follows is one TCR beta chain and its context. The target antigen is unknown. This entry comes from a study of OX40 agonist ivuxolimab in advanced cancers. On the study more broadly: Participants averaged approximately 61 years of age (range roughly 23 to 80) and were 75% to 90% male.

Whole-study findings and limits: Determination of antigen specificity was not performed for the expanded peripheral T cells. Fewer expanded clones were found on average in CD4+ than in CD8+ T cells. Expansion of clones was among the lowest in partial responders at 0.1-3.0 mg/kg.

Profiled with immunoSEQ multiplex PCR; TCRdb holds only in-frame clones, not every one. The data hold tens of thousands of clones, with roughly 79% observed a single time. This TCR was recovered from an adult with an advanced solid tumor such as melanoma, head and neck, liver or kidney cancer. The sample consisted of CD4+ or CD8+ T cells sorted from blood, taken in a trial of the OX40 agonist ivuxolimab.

The CDR3 region is CASSERYGYTF. The DNA for the CDR3 is TGTGCCAGCAGTGAACGTTATGGCTACACCTTC. J is TRBJ1-2 and V is TRBV6-1, with D unresolved. This CDR3 is 11 amino acids long. Germline values: CDR1 MNHNS, CDR2 SASEGT. Trimming took off 2 bases at V and 5 bases at J, with 3 bases between the two ends.